This T cell receptor beta chain was retrieved from a study of tumor-infiltrating lymphocytes in primary liver carcinoma. About the study: Staged T1-T3 N0M0, the tumors had sizes that ranged from about 4.2 to 11 cm across.

As for this clonotype: At one end, the junction sequence differs from germline, possibly due to a read error.

DNA and RNA were both co-extracted from approximately 22-30 mg of bulk tissue that had not been sorted. With chronic HBV infection, the patients were also treatment-naive. A primer in the constant region served to generate TCR beta cDNA from 450 to 600 ng of total RNA. Libraries for TCR beta were built through three nested multiplex PCR rounds, which together made up a slightly modified ARM-PCR procedure. Two initial PCR rounds of around 10 cycles each paired TRBV1-TRBV30 forward primers with a C-beta reverse primer. TCRdb reprocessed the multiplex PCR reads via MiXCR and lists one record per CDR3 protein. The sample shows roughly 78,000 distinct CDR3 sequences, 71% of them seen only once. CDR1 is MNHNS, CDR2 SASEGT, per germline. The CDR3 totals 14 residues.

The sample comprised liver tumor tissue from sampling region 4. Specified subset: tumor region T4, right-lateral pole. This clonotype originated in an older woman with primary liver carcinoma and hepatitis B virus infection. The chain employs TRBV6-1 and TRBJ1-1; TRBD1 is a possible D gene (5 bases). Written as DNA, the CDR3 is TGTGTCAGCAATAAAGAAATGGAGGGGACTGAAGCTTTCTTT. Amino acid sequence: CVSNKEMEGTEAFF.